The 12 T cell receptor beta chains in this list originate from one sample, sequenced in a study of T cells in localized non-small cell lung cancer. Measured with immunoSEQ multiplex PCR; TCRdb has only the in-frame clones, and not every one. Among more than 30,000 clones listed, 88% were seen once. This sample comprised peripheral blood mononuclear cells, obtained before any cancer treatment. These receptors all stem from a woman aged 40-69 years with stage III lung adenocarcinoma.

The chain employs TRBV28 and TRBJ2-1; unclear D gene. V lost 2 bases to trimming and J lost 8 bases, with 4 bases between them. The CDR3 sequence is 11 residues long. Germline CDR1 is MDHEN and CDR2 is SYDVKM. CDR3 sequence: CASSLEYEQFF. The CDR3 bases are TGTGCCAGCAGTTTAGAGTATGAGCAGTTCTTC.

The rearrangement joins TRBV5-6 to TRBJ1-4; TRBD1 matches at 8 bases. CDR3 size: 12 residues. V lost 3 bases to trimming and J lost 14 bases; unmatched junction nucleotides: 6. The germline V gene encodes CDR1 SGHDT and CDR2 YYEEEE. CDR3: CASSYGQGHLFF. CDR3 nucleotides: TGTGCCAGCAGCTACGGACAGGGTCATCTGTTTTTT.

This clone was found a few times. This CDR3 reads CASSLSTGTFF. In nucleotides, the CDR3 is TGTGCCAGCAGTTTATCGACAGGGACTTTCTTT. This chain links TRBV28 with TRBJ1-1; 7 nucleotides line up with TRBD1. The CDR3 loop spans 11 amino acids. J lost 12 bases, V lost 1 base, and 2 bases had no gene match. CDR1 and CDR2 from the germline V gene are MDHEN and SYDVKM.

The chain joins TRBV18 to TRBJ1-1, with D possibly TRBD1 on 5 matching bases. This CDR3 has 14 residues. Germline lookup yields CDR1 KGHSH and CDR2 LQKENI. The V end lost 6 bases, the J end lost 4 bases, and 15 bases lay between the germline ends. CDR3 bases: TGTGCCAGCTCCCTCGGGGGTCCCCTCACTGAAGCTTTCTTT. This sequence encodes CASSLGGPLTEAFF.

CDR3 loop: CASSSQGTTNEKLFF. The CDR3 nucleotides are TGCGCCAGCAGCTCCCAGGGGACAACTAATGAAAAACTGTTTTTT. This chain links TRBV5-1 with TRBJ1-4; weak D call: TRBD1 (6 bases). V lost 3 bases to trimming and J lost 0 bases, with 9 bases between them. CDR1 SGHRS and CDR2 YFSETQ come from the germline V gene. The CDR3 runs to 15 residues. The full variable domain, rest sourced from reference TRBV5-1 and TRBJ1-4, is KAGVTQTPRYLIKTRGQQVTLSCSPISGHRSVSWYQQTPGQGLQFLFEYFSETQRNKGNFPGRFSGRQFSNSRSEMNVSTLELGDSALYLCASSSQGTTNEKLFFGSGTQLSVL.

The chain uses TRBV13 and TRBJ2-7; D might be TRBD1 (6 bases). Germline V gene lookup returns CDR1 PRHDT and CDR2 FYEKMQ (reference sequence). Trimming left V 0 bases short and J 3 bases short, with 9 bases between. CDR3 size: 14 residues. The CDR3 coding sequence is TGTGCCAGCAGCTTAGGCCGGGACAACTACGAGCAGTACTTC. Translation gives CASSLGRDNYEQYF.

The chain links TRBV4-1 to TRBJ1-1, with D possibly matching TRBD1 (6 bases). CDR1 and CDR2 (germline): MGHRA, YSYEKL. V gave up 3 bases and J gave up 6 bases, with 14 bases separating them. The CDR3 is made up of 14 amino acids. CDR3 loop: CASSHEGTRPEAFF. The DNA of the CDR3 is TGCGCCAGCAGCCACGAAGGGACAAGACCTGAAGCTTTCTTT.

The rearrangement uses TRBV9 and TRBJ1-6; D perhaps matches TRBD1 (6 bases). The CDR3 totals 15 residues. Trimming removed 3 bases at V and 8 bases at J, with 15 bases between. Germline CDR1 reads SGDLS; CDR2 reads YYNGEE. The CDR3 bases are TGTGCCAGCAGCGCGAGGGGGGGACTTGATTCACCCCTCCACTTT. Amino acids: CASSARGGLDSPLHF.

The chain couples TRBV9 to TRBJ2-3; 7 positions match TRBD2. Germline V CDR1 and CDR2: SGDLS, YYNGEE. The V and J ends lost 4 bases and 3 bases, in that order; junction bases with no gene match: 14. This CDR3 has 17 amino acids. The DNA for the CDR3 is TGTGCCAGCAGCAAGGAACCCCGCGGGAGAGGGACAGATACGCAGTATTTT. Amino acids: CASSKEPRGRGTDTQYF.

The rearrangement links TRBV2 to TRBJ2-5; maybe TRBD1 (6 bases). CDR1 is SNHLY and CDR2 is FYNNEI in the germline V gene. Trimming cost V 1 base and J 4 bases, with 13 bases left between them. The CDR3 length is 15 residues. CDR3 sequence reads: CASSEDRAGAETQYF. The CDR3 DNA follows: TGTGCCAGCAGTGAAGATAGGGCAGGGGCAGAGACCCAGTACTTC.

The rearrangement uses TRBV9 and TRBJ1-2; TRBD1 agrees at 9 bases. V trimming: 0 bases; J trimming: 7 bases; junction bases outside the gene matches: 10. This CDR3 is 16 amino acids long. Germline V CDR1 and CDR2: SGDLS, YYNGEE. CDR3 in DNA: TGTGCCAGCAGCGTAGTTCCGGGACAGGGAACTGGTGGCTACACCTTC. The encoded protein is CASSVVPGQGTGGYTF.

The CDR3 DNA sequence: TGTGCCAGCAGTTTAGCTAGCGGAACAAACATTCAGTACTTC. This gives the protein CASSLASGTNIQYF. The rearrangement links TRBV28 to TRBJ2-4, with 7 bases aligning to TRBD2. Germline V CDR1 and CDR2: MDHEN, SYDVKM. CDR3 length: 14 amino acids. V was pared by 2 bases and J by 6 bases, with 4 bases of the junction left unmatched.